A selection of T cell receptor beta chains follows, all from one sample in a study of blood T cell repertoires in COVID-19. Data came from immunoSEQ multiplex PCR; TCRdb stores just in-frame clones and leaves some out. The repertoire holds 220,000 or so clones, with 82% as singletons. The specimen sequenced was peripheral blood. The source of these receptors is a woman of 80 years or more with COVID-19, enrolled during active disease. CDR3s include the opening cysteine and the closing phenylalanine or tryptophan. D genes are given only for firm matches. The listing skips clone size in some rows; elsewhere it reads once, few, many or a size class.

clone size	V gene	D gene	J gene	CDR3 DNA	CDR3 protein
NA	TRBV7-2	NA	TRBJ2-1	TGTGCCAGCCGCCTGAGGGCGGAGAGCTCCTACAATGAGCAGTTCTTC	CASRLRAESSYNEQFF
NA	TRBV2	NA	TRBJ1-1	TGTGCCAGCATAGTGAACACTGAAGCTTTCTTT	CASIVNTEAFF
NA	TRBV6-2/TRBV6-3	NA	TRBJ2-3	TGTGCCAGCAGCCCCCTAGGAGCGGTAGCCACAGATACGCAGTATTTT	CASSPLGAVATDTQYF
NA	TRBV28	NA	TRBJ2-6	TGTGCCAGCAGGATCGCAGGCTCTGGGGCCAACGTCCTGACTTTC	CASRIAGSGANVLTF
NA	TRBV18	NA	TRBJ2-5	TGTGCCAGCTCACCACCCCTTTTCCAAGAGACCCAGTACTTC	CASSPPLFQETQYF
NA	TRBV12-3/TRBV12-4	NA	TRBJ1-3	TGTGCCAGCAGGGCCCTAAGAGGCCACACCATATATTTT	CASRALRGHTIYF
few	TRBV18	TRBD1	TRBJ1-2	TGTGCCAGCTCACCAGGGACAGGGCAAGGCTACACCTTC	CASSPGTGQGYTF
NA	TRBV3-1/TRBV3-2	NA	TRBJ2-5	TGTGCCAGCAGCCGACTAGGAGAGACCCAGTACTTC	CASSRLGETQYF
NA	TRBV23-1	NA	TRBJ2-5	TGCGCCAGCAGGCCAAAAGCGCAACAAGAGACCCAGTACTTC	CASRPKAQQETQYF
NA	TRBV27	TRBD1	TRBJ1-2	TGTGCCAGCAGTTTAGGCAGGGGGCTTGGCTACACCTTC	CASSLGRGLGYTF
NA	TRBV15	TRBD1	TRBJ1-2	TGTGCCACCAGCAGTTTACAGGGGGCGTATTATGGCTACACCTTC	CATSSLQGAYYGYTF
NA	TRBV2	TRBD1	TRBJ2-7	TGTGCCAGCAGGGAATCAGGGGGCTCCTACGAGCAGTACTTC	CASRESGGSYEQYF
NA	TRBV28	NA	TRBJ2-7	TGTGCCAGCAGTTTATGGGCCTCCACTAGGGAAGCCTACGAGCAGTACTTC	CASSLWASTREAYEQYF
NA	TRBV4-2	TRBD1	TRBJ2-2	TGTGCCAGCAGCCAAGATCCTCGGCAGGGGGTAGGGGAGCTGTTTTTT	CASSQDPRQGVGELFF
NA	TRBV28	TRBD1	TRBJ2-2	TGTGCCAGCAGTTATTACGGGACAGGGCGCACCGGGGAGCTGTTTTTT	CASSYYGTGRTGELFF
NA	TRBV19	TRBD1	TRBJ2-5	TGTGCCAGTAGATCTCGCCAGGGGGAAGAGACCCAGTACTTC	CASRSRQGEETQYF
NA	TRBV19	TRBD2	TRBJ2-7	TGTGCCAGTAGGCGCCCGGTCGCGGGGGGGAAGTACGAGCAGTACTTC	CASRRPVAGGKYEQYF
few	TRBV18	TRBD2	TRBJ2-5	TGTGCCAGCTCACCGGGACTAGCGGGGCAAGAGACCCAGTACTTC	CASSPGLAGQETQYF
NA	TRBV5-4	NA	TRBJ2-5	TGTGCCAGCAGCTTGCCCCCTGGAGGGACCCAGTACTTC	CASSLPPGGTQYF
NA	TRBV3-1/TRBV3-2	TRBD2	TRBJ2-3	TGTGCCAGCAAGCCTAGCGGGAAGACAGATACGCAGTATTTT	CASKPSGKTDTQYF
NA	TRBV2	TRBD2	TRBJ2-2	TGTGCCAGCTCCTGGGAGGGGCTAGCCGGTGGGGAGCTGTTTTTT	CASSWEGLAGGELFF
NA	TRBV5-1	NA	TRBJ2-2	TGCGCCAGCAGGGAGAGGGCTGCGAACACCGGGGAGCTGTTTTTT	CASRERAANTGELFF
NA	TRBV28	TRBD2	TRBJ2-1	TGTGCCAGCAGTCATAGCGGGAGGGGGTACAATGAGCAGTTCTTC	CASSHSGRGYNEQFF
NA	TRBV9	NA	TRBJ1-6	TGTGCCAGCGGGGAGGGGGGCTCGTATTCACCCCTCCACTTT	CASGEGGSYSPLHF
NA	TRBV3-1/TRBV3-2	TRBD1	TRBJ1-3	TGTGCCAGCAGCCAAGGGCGAGGGGGCGCAAACACCATATATTTT	CASSQGRGGANTIYF
NA	TRBV5-8	NA	TRBJ1-1	TGTGCCAGCAGCACCAGAGGCAAAGGTAGCACTGAAGCTTTCTTT	CASSTRGKGSTEAFF
NA	TRBV18	NA	TRBJ2-1	TGTGCCAGCTCACCGGGGACAGGGAAGACTAGCGTCAATGTTGTTGAGCAGTTCTTC	CASSPGTGKTSVNVVEQFF
NA	TRBV6-4	TRBD1	TRBJ1-2	TGTGCCAGCATTTTCGACCCCCCGGGACAGGGGAATGGCTACACCTTC	CASIFDPPGQGNGYTF
NA	TRBV6-1	TRBD2	TRBJ2-7	TGTGCCAGCAGTGACCTGAGGCGGGGGGTGACCTACGAGCAGTACTTC	CASSDLRRGVTYEQYF
NA	TRBV4-2	NA	TRBJ1-4	TGTGCCAGCAGCGATACACCTTATGATACAGGAGAAAAACTGTTTTTT	CASSDTPYDTGEKLFF
NA	TRBV7-2	TRBD1	TRBJ1-5	TGTGCCAGCAGCTTAAGGGACAGGGGGAGCCAGCCCCAGCATTTT	CASSLRDRGSQPQHF
NA	TRBV10-3	TRBD1	TRBJ2-7	TGTGCCATCAGTGAGTCGAAGACAGGGTCCACCTACGAGCAGTACTTC	CAISESKTGSTYEQYF
NA	TRBV14	NA	TRBJ2-5	TGTGCCAGCAGTCGGGGGACCTTGCAAGAGACCCAGTACTTC	CASSRGTLQETQYF
NA	TRBV6-2/TRBV6-3	NA	TRBJ2-7	TGTGCCAGCAGTTTCGGGCAGGGTTTGGAGCAGTACTTC	CASSFGQGLEQYF
NA	TRBV10-3	TRBD1	TRBJ2-3	TGTGCCATCAGTACTGGACAGGTTGGCACAGATACGCAGTATTTT	CAISTGQVGTDTQYF
NA	TRBV11-3	TRBD2	TRBJ2-5	TGTGCCAGCAGCTTAGATCCCGGGACTAGCGGGAGGGCCGGCCAGTACTTC	CASSLDPGTSGRAGQYF
NA	TRBV10-3	NA	TRBJ1-1	TGTGCCACCGGGTCGATGAACACTGAAGCTTTCTTT	CATGSMNTEAFF
NA	TRBV6-5	TRBD2	TRBJ2-1	TGTGCCAGCAAACAGACTAGCGGGACGTCTGAGCAGTTCTTC	CASKQTSGTSEQFF
NA	TRBV11-2	NA	TRBJ1-2	TGTGCCAGCAGCTTAGATAGCAGTCACGGGAATGGCTACACCTTC	CASSLDSSHGNGYTF
NA	TRBV27	TRBD1	TRBJ1-5	TGTGCCAGCAGTCCCTACCAGGACAGGGAAAATCAGCCCCAGCATTTT	CASSPYQDRENQPQHF